Each of the 18 T cell receptor beta chains below was sequenced from the same sample in a study of T cells in Graves' hyperthyroidism and ophthalmopathy. Amplification of TCR beta CDR3 regions was performed using RNA transcripts as template. Primed by the HTBI set, a first-round RT-PCR was run on the TCR CDR3. TCRdb reanalysed the multiplex PCR reads using MiXCR and keeps one entry per CDR3 protein. The sample gives 500,000 or so distinct CDR3 sequences, around 16% of which show up once; less than 30% is in the top ten. Specimen: blood. The receptors stem from a woman aged 25 to 39 with Graves' ophthalmopathy.

The chain combines TRBV7-8 with TRBJ1-3, with D hard to call. This CDR3 has 16 residues. The V and J ends lost 1 base and 0 bases respectively, with 10 bases between them. Germline assignment: CDR1 SGHVS and CDR2 FQNEAQ. The CDR3 region is CASSLGSPSSGNTIYF. The CDR3 DNA reads TGTGCCAGCAGCTTAGGTTCCCCCAGCTCTGGAAACACCATATATTTT. Supplemented by reference TRBV7-8 and TRBJ1-3, the full variable domain reads GAGVSQSPRYKVAKRGQDVALRCDPISGHVSLFWYQQALGQGPEFLTYFQNEAQLDKSGLPSDRFFAERPEGSVSTLKIQRTQQEDSAVYLCASSLGSPSSGNTIYFGEGSWLTVV.

V gene TRBV9 combines with J gene TRBJ2-1; TRBD2 matches 10 bases. The V gene's germline CDR1 is SGDLS and CDR2 YYNGEE. CDR3 length equals 19 residues. The V segment lost 0 bases and the J segment 4 bases; nucleotides outside the gene matches: 13. In DNA form, the CDR3 reads TGTGCCAGCAGCGTAGAGGGGGGGGTTAGGACTAGCGGTTACAATGAGCAGTTCTTC. Translating it yields CASSVEGGVRTSGYNEQFF.

This clonotype was found many times. The CDR3 sequence is CASSLEVPTRTQYF. In DNA, the CDR3 is TGCGCCAGCAGCTTGGAGGTCCCGACTCGCACGCAGTATTTT. The rearrangement joins TRBV5-1 to TRBJ2-3, with D hard to call. This CDR3 is built from 14 residues. CDR1 is SGHRS, CDR2 YFSETQ, per germline. The ends were cut back, 0 bases at V and 9 bases at J, with 14 bases in the middle.

The rearrangement links TRBV12-3 or TRBV12-4 to TRBJ2-7, with a tentative D call TRBD2 (5 bases). V was pared by 6 bases and J by 1 base, with 16 bases between. This CDR3 has 15 residues. In nucleotides, the CDR3 is TGTGCCAGCAGACCAAGCGGCTTATCTTCCTACGAGCAGTACTTC. Its translation is CASRPSGLSSYEQYF.

The rearrangement uses TRBV6-5 and TRBJ2-4; 8 nucleotides agree with TRBD1. CDR3 size: 14 residues. Germline CDR1 is MNHEY and CDR2 is SVGAGI. J gave up 7 bases and V 2 bases, and 4 bases lay outside the gene matches. This chain's CDR3 is CASSYRGDRNIQYF. The DNA for the CDR3 is TGTGCCAGCAGTTACAGAGGGGACAGGAACATTCAGTACTTC.

This clonotype was found many times. V gene TRBV7-3 combines with J gene TRBJ2-2; no definite D call. The CDR3 sequence is 13 residues long. Trimming removed 5 bases from V and 1 base from J, with 5 bases in between. Germline CDR1 is SGHTA and CDR2 is FQGTGA. CDR3 DNA sequence: TGTGCCAGCAGCACGATGAACACCGGGGAGCTGTTTTTT. This sequence encodes CASSTMNTGELFF. The variable domain in full, completed from reference TRBV7-3 and TRBJ2-2, reads GAGVSQTPSNKVTEKGKYVELRCDPISGHTALYWYRQSLGQGPEFLIYFQGTGAADDSGLPNDRFFAVRPEGSVSTLKIQRTERGDSAVYLCASSTMNTGELFFGEGSRLTVL.

The CDR3: CASSYSIPRYEQYF. DNA for the CDR3: TGTGCCAGCAGTTACTCGATACCCAGGTACGAGCAGTACTTC. The chain combines TRBV6-6 with TRBJ2-7, with no clear D. CDR1 MNHNY and CDR2 SVGAGI come from the germline V gene (reference sequence). The V gene lost 0 bases and the J gene lost 4 bases, with 10 bases spanning the gap. This CDR3 has 14 amino acids.

This clonotype came up many times. The genes are TRBV30 and TRBJ2-3; no firm D call. Trimming took off 0 bases at V and 2 bases at J, with 6 bases between the two ends. The germline CDR1 and CDR2 sequences are GTSNPN and SVGIG (reference sequence). This CDR3 region has 13 residues. The CDR3: CAWSVWITDTQYF. In nucleotides, the CDR3 is TGTGCCTGGAGTGTGTGGATCACAGATACGCAGTATTTT.

The sample holds a few counts of this clonotype. The rearrangement uses TRBV30 and TRBJ1-6; 7 positions agree with TRBD1. Germline trimming cut 5 bases from V and 11 bases from J; bases unmatched to any gene: 12. CDR3 length equals 14 residues. In germline, CDR1 is GTSNPN, CDR2 SVGIG (reference sequence). Here the CDR3 DNA reads TGTGCCTGGGGGAGGGGACAGTCTGAAACACCCCTCCACTTT. Its translation is CAWGRGQSETPLHF.

Many counts were recorded for this clonotype. The rearrangement joins TRBV3-1 to TRBJ2-1; D remains unclear. The CDR3 has 13 amino acids. Per the germline V gene, CDR1 is LGHDT and CDR2 is YNNKEL (reference sequence). With 0 bases removed from V and 10 bases from J, the gap between germline ends came to 10 bases. The CDR3 is CASSQDMANEQFF. DNA for the CDR3: TGTGCCAGCAGCCAAGATATGGCAAACGAGCAGTTCTTC.

The table lists this clonotype with a few counts. The DNA for the CDR3 is TGTGCCAGCAGCTTGGAAGTAAGGGACGGGTCTTTGAACACTGAAGCTTTCTTT. Amino acids: CASSLEVRDGSLNTEAFF. V gene TRBV5-5 combines with J gene TRBJ1-1, with D maybe TRBD1 (5 bases). V lost 0 bases to trimming and J lost 0 bases, with 18 bases between them. The CDR3 has 18 amino acids. From germline, CDR1 is SGHKS and CDR2 YYEKEE (reference sequence). Based on the CDR3 plus reference TRBV5-5 and TRBJ1-1, the full variable domain is DAGVTQSPTHLIKTRGQQVTLRCSPISGHKSVSWYQQVLGQGPQFIFQYYEKEERGRGNFPDRFSARQFPNYSSELNVNALLLGDSALYLCASSLEVRDGSLNTEAFFGQGTRLTVV.

This rearrangement joins TRBV9 to TRBJ1-1; 9 bases are a match to TRBD1. This CDR3 is built from 15 residues. Germline CDR1 and CDR2: SGDLS and YYNGEE. Trimming took 3 bases from V and 4 from J; bases not matched to a gene: 7. The CDR3 protein is CASSDGTGRGTEAFF. The CDR3 DNA reads TGTGCCAGCAGCGACGGGACAGGGAGGGGCACTGAAGCTTTCTTT. The variable domain in full, completed from reference TRBV9 and TRBJ1-1, reads DSGVTQTPKHLITATGQRVTLRCSPRSGDLSVYWYQQSLDQGLQFLIQYYNGEERAKGNILERFSAQQFPDLHSELNLSSLELGDSALYFCASSDGTGRGTEAFFGQGTRLTVV.

The chain joins TRBV20-1 to TRBJ2-1; D gene unclear. The length of the CDR3 is 14 residues. V gave up 2 bases and J gave up 7 bases, with 15 bases separating them. Germline-derived CDR1 and CDR2 are DFQATT and SNEGSKA (reference sequence). The CDR3 protein is CSARRVALRNEQFF. In DNA, the CDR3 is TGCAGTGCTAGAAGGGTAGCCCTTAGAAATGAGCAGTTCTTC.

This clonotype was counted a few times. The chain's CDR3 is CASSETRDSYEQYF. The DNA for the CDR3 is TGTGCCAGCAGCGAAACCCGGGACAGCTACGAGCAGTACTTC. The rearrangement uses TRBV9 and TRBJ2-7, with 7 bases fitting TRBD1. The germline CDR1 and CDR2 sequences are SGDLS and YYNGEE. The CDR3 contains 14 residues. J lost 3 bases, V lost 3 bases, and 6 bases had no gene match.

The genes are TRBV7-2 and TRBJ1-5; no definite D call. V was cut by 3 bases and J by 4 bases, with 7 bases left in between. The CDR3 consists of 13 residues. Germline values: CDR1 SGHTA, CDR2 FQGNSA. The CDR3 region is CASSFRPNQPQHF. In DNA form, the CDR3 reads TGTGCCAGCAGCTTTAGACCAAATCAGCCCCAGCATTTT.

The gene calls are TRBV7-9 and TRBJ2-7, with TRBD2 identical over 11 bases. V lost 3 bases to trimming and J lost 2 bases; unmatched junction nucleotides: 3. The germline V gene encodes CDR1 SEHNR and CDR2 FQNEAQ (reference sequence). This CDR3 region has 15 residues. CDR3 nucleotide sequence: TGTGCCAGCAGCTTGTCTAGCGGGAGGACCTACGAGCAGTACTTC. Residues: CASSLSSGRTYEQYF. Based on the CDR3 plus reference TRBV7-9 and TRBJ2-7, the full variable domain is DTGVSQNPRHKITKRGQNVTFRCDPISEHNRLYWYRQTLGQGPEFLTYFQNEAQLEKSRLLSDRFSAERPKGSFSTLEIQRTEQGDSAMYLCASSLSSGRTYEQYFGPGTRLTVT.

The chain has TRBV6-2 or TRBV6-3 and TRBJ2-1; 13 nucleotides align to TRBD2. CDR1 MNHEY and CDR2 SVGEGT come from the germline V gene. Trimming cost V 0 bases and J 0 bases; bases outside gene matches: 8. The CDR3 loop spans 20 amino acids. DNA for the CDR3: TGTGCCAGCAGTTACTCGACCGGGACTAGCGGGGAGAACTCCTACAATGAGCAGTTCTTC. Translated: CASSYSTGTSGENSYNEQFF.

In the case of this clonotype: Its ends do not fully match the called genes, so a read error is possible. The V gene is TRBV5-4, the J gene TRBJ2-3; a possible D gene is TRBD2 (6 bases). Per the germline V gene, CDR1 is SGHNT and CDR2 is YYREEE (reference sequence). The length of the CDR3 is 18 residues. The CDR3 DNA sequence: TGCGCCAGCAGCCCCGGGAGACTAGGTGGGGCCCACAGAGATACGCAGTATTTT. Translation: CASSPGRLGGAHRDTQYF.